This T cell receptor beta chain was captured in a study of T cells in Graves' hyperthyroidism and ophthalmopathy. The CDR3 contains 12 residues. Trimming left V 1 base short and J 11 bases short, with 11 bases between. Germline V gives CDR1 KGHDR, CDR2 SFDVKD. This clonotype was found many times. Amplification targeted TCR beta CDR3 regions from RNA transcripts. HTBI primers were employed in a first-round RT-PCR of the TCR CDR3. From the multiplex PCR reads, TCRdb called clonotypes with MiXCR, one entry per CDR3 protein. The data hold almost 600,000 distinct CDR3 sequences, with about 45% observed a single time.

This sequence joins TRBV24-1 and TRBJ2-7; no definite D call. The sequencing sample was made of peripheral blood or thyroid tissue (not recorded which). This TCR was sampled from a woman between 18 and 29 years old with Graves' hyperthyroidism. CDR3: CATSDFGVDKYF. Written as DNA, the CDR3 is TGTGCCACCAGTGATTTCGGAGTTGATAAGTACTTC.